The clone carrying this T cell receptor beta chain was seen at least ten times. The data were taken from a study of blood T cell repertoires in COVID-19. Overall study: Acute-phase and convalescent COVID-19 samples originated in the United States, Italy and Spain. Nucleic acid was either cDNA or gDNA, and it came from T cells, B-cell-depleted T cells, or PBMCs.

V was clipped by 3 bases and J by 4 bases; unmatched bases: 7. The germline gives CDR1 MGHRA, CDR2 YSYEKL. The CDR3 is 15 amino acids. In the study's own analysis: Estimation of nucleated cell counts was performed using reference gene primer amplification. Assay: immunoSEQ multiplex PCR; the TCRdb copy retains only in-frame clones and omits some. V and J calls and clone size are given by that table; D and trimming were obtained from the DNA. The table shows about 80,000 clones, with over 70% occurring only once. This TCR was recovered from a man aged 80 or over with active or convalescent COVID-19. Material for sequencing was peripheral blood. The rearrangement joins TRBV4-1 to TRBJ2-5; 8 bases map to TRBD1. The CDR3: CASSHPDRDGETQYF. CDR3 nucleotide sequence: TGCGCCAGCAGCCACCCGGACAGGGACGGAGAGACCCAGTACTTC.